A selection of T cell receptor beta chains follows, all from one sample in a study of blood T cell repertoires in COVID-19. Sequencing used immunoSEQ multiplex PCR; TCRdb keeps in-frame clones, though not all of them. The profile shows about 170,000 clones, roughly 88% of them singletons. The source material was peripheral blood. The receptors derive from a woman aged 55-69 years with acute or convalescent COVID-19. The CDR3 runs from the conserved cysteine through the conserved F or W. The D gene is left open where the match is weak. Clone size appears in some rows only: once, few, many, or a class for an expanded clone.

TRBV25-1,-,-,TRBJ1-2,CASSQFEQADYGYTF,TGTGCCAGCAGTCAATTTGAACAGGCCGACTATGGCTACACCTTC
TRBV6-2/TRBV6-3,-,-,TRBJ2-2,CASSYSGTNTGELFF,TGTGCCAGCAGTTACTCCGGGACAAACACCGGGGAGCTGTTTTTT
TRBV27,-,-,TRBJ1-1,CASSFRETGSGTEAFF,TGTGCCAGCAGTTTTAGGGAGACAGGTTCGGGCACTGAAGCTTTCTTT
TRBV6-5,TRBD1,-,TRBJ1-1,CASRSRGMNTEAFF,TGTGCCAGCAGGTCCAGGGGGATGAACACTGAAGCTTTCTTT
TRBV6-2/TRBV6-3,TRBD1,-,TRBJ2-7,CASSSQRQGKPYEQYF,TGTGCCAGCAGTTCCCAAAGACAGGGAAAGCCCTACGAGCAGTACTTC
TRBV28,TRBD1,once,TRBJ1-1,CASRRTGGRAFF,TGTGCCAGCAGGCGGACAGGGGGAAGGGCTTTCTTT
TRBV14,-,-,TRBJ1-1,CASSQDLGYTEAFF,TGTGCCAGCAGCCAAGATTTGGGCTACACTGAAGCTTTCTTT
TRBV11-2,-,-,TRBJ2-7,CASSRTTSSYEQYF,TGTGCCAGCAGCCGGACTACCTCCTCCTACGAGCAGTACTTC
TRBV20-1,-,few,TRBJ1-2,CSAREDYGYTF,TGCAGTGCAAGGGAGGATTATGGCTACACCTTC
TRBV18,TRBD2,few,TRBJ2-1,CASSPRTSGYNEQFF,TGTGCCAGCTCACCAAGAACTAGCGGATACAATGAGCAGTTCTTC
TRBV11-3,TRBD1,-,TRBJ1-1,CASSLDQGAEAFF,TGTGCCAGCAGCTTAGACCAGGGGGCTGAAGCTTTCTTT
TRBV11-2,TRBD1,-,TRBJ1-6,CASSPRQGLTASPLHF,TGTGCCAGCAGCCCTAGACAGGGTCTAACGGCTTCACCCCTCCACTTT
TRBV18,TRBD1,-,TRBJ2-7,CASSPPTRGSYEQYF,TGTGCCAGCTCACCACCCACCAGGGGGTCCTACGAGCAGTACTTC
TRBV18,-,once,TRBJ1-2,CASSPPAGTGYTF,TGTGCCAGCTCACCACCGGCGGGGACGGGCTACACCTTC
TRBV10-3,-,-,TRBJ1-1,CAISESQTANTEAFF,TGTGCCATCAGTGAGTCGCAGACAGCGAACACTGAAGCTTTCTTT
TRBV4-2,-,-,TRBJ2-5,CASSPLAGTRVETQYF,TGTGCCAGCAGCCCTTTGGCGGGGACGAGGGTTGAGACCCAGTACTTC
TRBV5-4,TRBD1,-,TRBJ2-5,CASSGTGGRKETQYF,TGTGCCAGCAGCGGGACAGGGGGAAGGAAAGAGACCCAGTACTTC
TRBV30,-,-,TRBJ1-5,CAWSVRQTYSNQPQHF,TGTGCCTGGAGTGTACGGCAGACTTATAGCAATCAGCCCCAGCATTTT
TRBV7-9,TRBD1,-,TRBJ1-1,CASSFRTGAITEAFF,TGTGCCAGCAGCTTCCGGACAGGGGCTATCACTGAAGCTTTCTTT
TRBV20-1,TRBD1,-,TRBJ1-2,CSATDRGLYTF,TGCAGTGCTACCGACAGGGGGTTATACACCTTC
TRBV10-2,-,-,TRBJ1-1,CASSDLGGGTEAFF,TGCGCCAGCAGTGATCTAGGCGGGGGCACTGAAGCTTTCTTT
TRBV3-1/TRBV3-2,TRBD2,-,TRBJ2-2,CASSQLGIGLAGAQNTGELFF,TGTGCCAGCAGCCAATTAGGTATAGGACTAGCGGGGGCGCAAAACACCGGGGAGCTGTTTTTT
TRBV2,TRBD1,-,TRBJ1-4,CASSARGLPSPGEKLFF,TGTGCCAGCAGCGCCAGGGGGCTCCCTTCACCGGGGGAAAAACTGTTTTTT